The T cell receptor beta chain described here comes from a study of identifying expanded T cells in peripheral blood. The CDR3 runs 15 residues. Trimming cost V 2 bases and J 9 bases; bases outside gene matches: 11. Germline assignment: CDR1 SGDLS and CDR2 YYNGEE. Only in-frame clones appear in the TCRdb table, and some are missing; sequencing was by immunoSEQ multiplex PCR. The repertoire includes under 85,000 clones, 65% to 85% of them detected once, and 15% to 20% sits in the top ten. Study-wide findings and caveats: Technical replicates showed approximately 1.2 changed clones; approximately two weeks approximately 15; four weeks 19. Across healthy donors, higher total template counts meant significantly greater roughly two-week count variance.

Of note for this clone: The target antigen is unknown.

Collection occurred without any documented infections or immune events in donors. The specimen sequenced was blood. The V and J genes are TRBV9 and TRBJ2-1, with TRBD1 matching over 7 bases. The origin of this receptor is a person between 18 and 75 years old in good health. This chain's CDR3 is CASSVGDRVFVEQFF. The CDR3, as DNA: TGTGCCAGCAGCGTTGGAGACAGGGTCTTTGTTGAGCAGTTCTTC.